These 21 T cell receptor beta chains were all obtained from the same sample, sequenced in a study of blood T cell repertoires in COVID-19. Clones were sequenced by immunoSEQ multiplex PCR, and TCRdb holds only the in-frame ones, with some missing. The table shows some 150,000 clones, with roughly 80% occurring only once. The specimen sequenced was peripheral blood. All receptors derive from a woman at least 80 years old with acute or convalescent COVID-19.

This CDR3 is CASSLDRTGVTGELFF. CDR3 nucleotides: TGTGCCAGCAGCTTAGATCGGACAGGCGTTACCGGGGAGCTGTTTTTT. The chain carries TRBV11-2 and TRBJ2-2; 7 bases match TRBD1. Germline assignment: CDR1 SGHAT and CDR2 FQNNGV. The J segment lost 5 bases and the V segment lost 0 bases, leaving 6 bases of the junction unmatched. CDR3 length equals 16 residues.

The chain uses TRBV6-5 and TRBJ2-5, with D perhaps matching TRBD2 (6 bases). Trimming shortened V by 0 bases and J by 2 bases, and 13 bases separated the two germline ends. CDR3 length: 16 amino acids. From germline, CDR1 is MNHEY and CDR2 SVGAGI. CDR3 protein: CASSYSYGGEQETQYF. CDR3 in DNA: TGTGCCAGCAGTTACTCGTACGGGGGTGAGCAAGAGACCCAGTACTTC.

This rearrangement joins TRBV13 to TRBJ1-2; tentative D call: TRBD1 (6 bases). Germline V gives CDR1 PRHDT, CDR2 FYEKMQ (reference sequence). V was trimmed by 1 base and J by 3 bases, leaving 15 bases between them. This CDR3 spans 16 amino acids. In nucleotides, the CDR3 is TGTGCCAGCAGCTTAGCCAGGGGCAGGGGTGACTATGGCTACACCTTC. Encoded protein: CASSLARGRGDYGYTF.

This chain uses TRBV7-2 with TRBJ1-1; TRBD1 agrees at 7 bases. The V gene's germline CDR1 is SGHTA and CDR2 FQGNSA. The junction had 11 bases not matched to a gene; V was cut back by 5 bases and J by 5 bases. The CDR3 has 15 amino acids. Here the CDR3 DNA reads TGTGCCAGCAGCATCAACAGACAGGGCTATACTGAAGCTTTCTTT. Protein: CASSINRQGYTEAFF.

The rearrangement links TRBV5-1 to TRBJ1-2; 11 bases align to TRBD1. The CDR3 runs to 17 residues. V was clipped by 4 bases and J by 4 bases; unmatched bases: 12. CDR1 and CDR2 (germline): SGHRS, YFSETQ. The CDR3 nucleotides read TGCGCCAGCAGCGTACGGGACAGGGGGTCTGGTGGCTATGGCTACACCTTC. Amino acids: CASSVRDRGSGGYGYTF.

The chain joins TRBV6-5 to TRBJ1-1; TRBD1 matches at 10 bases. Germline CDR1 MNHEY, CDR2 SVGAGI. This CDR3 contains 15 residues. V was clipped by 6 bases and J by 3 bases; unmatched bases: 7. The DNA of the CDR3 is TGTGCCAGCAGGCGGACAGGGGGGACGTACACTGAAGCTTTCTTT. It is translated as CASRRTGGTYTEAFF.

The chain recombines TRBV24-1 with TRBJ2-1, with 12 positions matching TRBD2. The junction had 0 bases not matched to a gene; V was cut back by 2 bases and J by 2 bases. Germline CDR1 reads KGHDR; CDR2 reads SFDVKD. This CDR3 is built from 16 residues. CDR3 sequence: CATSDSSGRAYNEQFF. DNA of the CDR3: TGTGCCACCAGTGATTCTAGCGGGAGGGCCTACAATGAGCAGTTCTTC.

This chain uses TRBV29-1 with TRBJ2-2, with 12 bases identical to TRBD2. Looked up from germline, CDR1 is SQVTM and CDR2 is ANQGSEA. The CDR3 contains 14 residues. V lost 5 bases, J lost 7 bases, and 5 bases stayed unmatched. CDR3: CSVSSGRADGELFF. In DNA form, the CDR3 reads TGCAGCGTTTCTAGCGGGAGGGCGGACGGGGAGCTGTTTTTT.

The V call is TRBV5-1, the J call TRBJ2-1, with 7 bases matching TRBD1. The CDR3 has 14 amino acids. CDR1 SGHRS and CDR2 YFSETQ come from the germline V gene. The ends lost 4 bases at V and 8 bases at J; junction bases unmatched: 9. Here the CDR3 DNA reads TGCGCCAGCAGCCAGGGCGACAGGGCTCATGAGCAGTTCTTC. Residues: CASSQGDRAHEQFF. The full variable domain, completed using reference TRBV5-1 and TRBJ2-1, is KAGVTQTPRYLIKTRGQQVTLSCSPISGHRSVSWYQQTPGQGLQFLFEYFSETQRNKGNFPGRFSGRQFSNSRSEMNVSTLELGDSALYLCASSQGDRAHEQFFGPGTRLTVL.

J is TRBJ1-2 and V is TRBV20-1; D is uncertain. Germline V gives CDR1 DFQATT, CDR2 SNEGSKA (reference sequence). Trimming left V 3 bases short and J 0 bases short, with 11 bases between. The CDR3 is made up of 14 amino acids. The DNA for the CDR3 is TGCAGTGCTAGTTGGGCAGAGCCTAACTATGGCTACACCTTC. Translating gives CSASWAEPNYGYTF.

The chain uses TRBV6-1 and TRBJ1-5; 12 bases map to TRBD1. Per germline, CDR1 MNHNS and CDR2 SASEGT. J lost 3 bases, V lost 4 bases, and 7 bases had no gene match. This CDR3 comprises 17 residues. Here the CDR3 reads CASSGGDRGLNNQPQHF. The CDR3 DNA reads as TGTGCCAGCAGTGGGGGGGACAGGGGGCTAAACAATCAGCCCCAGCATTTT.

V and J are TRBV6-5 and TRBJ1-3, with a weak D call TRBD1 (6 bases). Germline assignment: CDR1 MNHEY and CDR2 SVGAGI. The CDR3 loop spans 11 amino acids. V dropped 6 bases and J dropped 8 bases, with 8 bases sitting between them. The CDR3 loop is CASRQGDTIYF. The CDR3 DNA follows: TGTGCCAGCAGACAGGGAGACACCATATATTTT.

This clone turned up a few times. V gene TRBV7-8 combines with J gene TRBJ1-6, with 7 bases lining up with TRBD1. Trimming at V came to 4 bases and at J to 7 bases, leaving 10 bases not matched to a gene. Germline V gene data show CDR1 as SGHVS and CDR2 as FQNEAQ. This CDR3 is built from 16 residues. The CDR3 DNA is TGTGCCAGCAGCTCCCACAGGGGTAGGGGGAATTCACCCCTCCACTTT. It translates to CASSSHRGRGNSPLHF.

V is TRBV7-9 and J is TRBJ1-4, with D perhaps matching TRBD1 (5 bases). Between the trimmed V and J ends, which lost 5 bases and 4 bases, there was a span of 23 bases. Germline V gives CDR1 SEHNR, CDR2 FQNEAQ (reference sequence). The CDR3 runs 18 residues. CDR3 sequence reads: CASSPGGLGALRNEKLFF. DNA for the CDR3: TGTGCCAGCAGCCCGGGGGGATTAGGGGCGCTTCGTAATGAAAAACTGTTTTTT.

CDR3 bases: TGTGCCAGCAGCTTAGCGGGAGGACAGGGGGCCGAGCAGTACTTC. As protein: CASSLAGGQGAEQYF. This chain links TRBV7-2 with TRBJ2-7; 11 nucleotides match TRBD1. Per the germline V gene, CDR1 is SGHTA and CDR2 is FQGNSA. The CDR3 length is 15 residues. Trimming at V came to 0 bases and at J to 6 bases, leaving 4 bases not matched to a gene.

The sample holds a few counts of this clone. The chain joins TRBV7-9 to TRBJ1-2, with TRBD1 matching 7 bases. Looked up from germline, CDR1 is SEHNR and CDR2 is FQNEAQ (reference sequence). Unmatched junction bases numbered 6, after V lost 5 bases and J lost 0 bases. The CDR3 loop spans 15 amino acids. The CDR3 loop reads CASSPSGGANYGYTF. Written as DNA, the CDR3 is TGTGCCAGCAGCCCTTCAGGGGGAGCTAACTATGGCTACACCTTC.

The gene calls are TRBV7-9 and TRBJ1-5, with D hard to call. CDR1 is SEHNR and CDR2 is FQNEAQ in the germline V gene (reference sequence). The V and J ends lost 1 base and 9 bases respectively, with 16 bases between them. This CDR3 region has 15 residues. The CDR3 region has the DNA TGTGCCAGCAGCTTAGGCGACGGAGGACTTGGGCCCCAGCATTTT. Its translation: CASSLGDGGLGPQHF.

This clone was seen only a few times. The rearrangement links TRBV30 to TRBJ1-2; TRBD1 agrees at 9 bases. Trimming cost V 2 bases and J 6 bases; bases outside gene matches: 7. CDR3 length: 14 residues. CDR1 and CDR2 from the germline V gene are GTSNPN and SVGIG (reference sequence). DNA for the CDR3: TGTGCCTGGAGTAAGGGACAGGGATATCATGGCTACACCTTC. Translating it yields CAWSKGQGYHGYTF.

The genes are TRBV18 and TRBJ2-5; 15 nucleotides align to TRBD2. CDR1 is KGHSH, CDR2 LQKENI, per germline. Trimming at V came to 1 base and at J to 5 bases, leaving 14 bases not matched to a gene. The CDR3 is made up of 20 amino acids. CDR3 sequence: CASSPLPRTSGRADTETQYF. CDR3 sequence (DNA): TGTGCCAGCTCACCACTGCCCAGGACTAGCGGGAGGGCCGATACCGAGACCCAGTACTTC.

The chain employs TRBV28 and TRBJ1-4; tentatively, D is TRBD1 (5 bases). The CDR3 is 18 amino acids. Germline CDR1 and CDR2: MDHEN and SYDVKM. The V end lost 5 bases, the J end lost 8 bases, and 27 bases lay between the germline ends. The CDR3 protein is CASSPHPSQGFRREKLFF. The CDR3 nucleotides are TGTGCCAGCAGTCCCCACCCGTCGCAGGGATTTAGGAGAGAAAAACTGTTTTTT.

This chain links TRBV3-1 (or the pseudogene TRBV3-2) with TRBJ2-7; 11 bases align to TRBD2. The CDR3 has 15 amino acids. The V segment lost 4 bases and the J segment 1 base; nucleotides outside the gene matches: 3. Germline V gene sequence: CDR1 LGHDT, CDR2 YNNKEL (reference sequence). The chain's CDR3 is CASSLRTSGSYEQYF. CDR3 bases: TGTGCCAGCAGCCTTCGGACTAGCGGGTCCTACGAGCAGTACTTC.